This TCR beta chain was identified in a study of Ad26.COV2.S vaccination and SARS-CoV-2 variants. Study summary: Each vaccinee took Ad26.COV2.S intramuscularly, once or twice 56 days apart.

A word on this clone: Its specificity is unknown.

V was pared by 4 bases and J by 0 bases, with 7 bases between. This CDR3 has 15 residues. From germline, CDR1 is KGHSY and CDR2 FQNENV. Treatment of the sample: some 19 received Ad26.COV2.S at low or high dose, single or two shots; 5 received placebo; per-sample allocation not given. Day 63 following the first vaccine or placebo injection was when the samples were taken. Sequencing was performed with immunoSEQ multiplex PCR; in TCRdb, only in-frame clones are kept and a portion is missing. The repertoire holds hundreds of thousands of clones, with 88% as singletons. Notes on the study in general: Breadth measured for non-spike TCRs was similar across vaccine and placebo recipients.

Sequencing was performed on peripheral blood, taken in a trial of Ad26.COV2.S vaccine versus placebo. The TCR was taken from a person aged 18 to 59 who received the Ad26.COV2.S COVID-19 vaccine or a placebo. The rearrangement joins TRBV16 to TRBJ1-6, with D perhaps TRBD1 (5 bases). The chain's CDR3 is CASSLGPSYNSPLHF. CDR3 coding DNA: TGTGCCAGCAGCCTGGGACCCTCCTATAATTCACCCCTCCACTTT. Filled out from reference TRBV16 and TRBJ1-6, the complete variable domain reads GEEVAQTPKHLVRGEGQKAKLYCAPIKGHSYVFWYQQVLKNEFKFLISFQNENVFDETGMPKERFSAKCLPNSPCSLEIQATKLEDSAVYFCASSLGPSYNSPLHFGNGTRLTVT.